A single sample is the source of the 23 T cell receptor beta chains below, sequenced in a study of shared clonotypes between healthy human individuals. Naive CD8 cells lacked CD45RO, underwent positive selection for CCR7 and left out terminally differentiated effector memory CD45RA+ cells. Clones were sequenced by immunoSEQ multiplex PCR, and TCRdb holds only the in-frame ones, with some missing. The repertoire holds roughly 2,000,000 clones, with about 94% as singletons. The sequencing input was naive CD8+ T cells from PBMCs. These receptors came from a man between 18 and 35 years old in good health. Some clones in this sample may be carry-over from other donors' samples.

With regard to this clone: Other DNA sequences in the sample encode the same CDR3. The chain links TRBV27 to TRBJ1-1; D may be TRBD1 (6 bases). The CDR3 loop spans 14 amino acids. The ends were cut back, 3 bases at V and 5 bases at J, with 13 bases in the middle. The V gene's germline CDR1 is MNHEY and CDR2 SMNVEV (reference sequence). The CDR3 loop reads CASSFGGARTEAFF. Written as DNA, the CDR3 is TGTGCCAGCAGTTTTGGGGGGGCGCGGACTGAAGCTTTCTTT.

The genes are TRBV10-3 and TRBJ2-7; TRBD2 matches 11 bases. Germline CDR1 is ENHRY and CDR2 is SYGVKD. The CDR3 has 17 residues. Trimming at V came to 0 bases and at J to 1 base, leaving 5 bases not matched to a gene. The CDR3 nucleotides are TGTGCCATCAGTGAGTCCAGGACTAGCGGGTATTCCTACGAGCAGTACTTC. Translating gives CAISESRTSGYSYEQYF.

This rearrangement joins TRBV28 to TRBJ1-5; 8 bases align to TRBD1. Germline lookup yields CDR1 MDHEN and CDR2 SYDVKM. J was trimmed by 0 bases and V by 4 bases; bases with no gene match: 8. The CDR3 totals 17 residues. The CDR3 is CASSSRTGTYSNQPQHF. Written as DNA, the CDR3 is TGTGCCAGCAGTTCCAGGACAGGGACATATAGCAATCAGCCCCAGCATTTT.

The chain combines TRBV5-1 with TRBJ1-2; no reliable D call. Trimming cost V 4 bases and J 7 bases, with 23 bases left between them. The CDR3 has 16 residues. Germline lookup yields CDR1 SGHRS and CDR2 YFSETQ. DNA for the CDR3: TGCGCCAGCAGCCCCACGGGGAACCTAGCCTCTATTGGCTACACCTTC. This codes for CASSPTGNLASIGYTF.

This chain's CDR3 is CASSSPRDRGSEAFF. CDR3 coding DNA: TGTGCCAGCAGCTCCCCCCGGGACAGGGGGTCTGAAGCTTTCTTT. The rearrangement links TRBV5-4 to TRBJ1-1, with 11 bases lining up with TRBD1. Germline V gene sequence: CDR1 SGHNT, CDR2 YYREEE (reference sequence). V was clipped by 3 bases and J by 6 bases; unmatched bases: 7. The CDR3 totals 15 residues.

With respect to this clone: Other DNA sequences of this sample code for an identical CDR3. The V and J genes are TRBV4-1 and TRBJ1-2; 10 bases align to TRBD1. This CDR3 comprises 14 residues. V lost 3 bases, J lost 5 bases, and 3 bases stayed unmatched. Looked up from germline, CDR1 is MGHRA and CDR2 is YSYEKL. The DNA of the CDR3 is TGCGCCAGCAGCCAGGGGACAGGGGTATATGGCTACACCTTC. Residues: CASSQGTGVYGYTF.

This chain joins TRBV14 and TRBJ2-3; perhaps TRBD2 as D (6 bases). The ends were cut back, 1 base at V and 1 base at J, with 9 bases in the middle. There are 15 residues in the CDR3. Germline values: CDR1 SGHDN, CDR2 FVKESK. CDR3 coding DNA: TGTGCCAGCAGCCAAGTGGCTAGCGGCACAGATACGCAGTATTTT. It encodes CASSQVASGTDTQYF.

The chain is built from TRBV2 and TRBJ1-3; D gene unclear. V lost 6 bases to trimming and J lost 0 bases, with 12 bases between them. Germline values: CDR1 SNHLY, CDR2 FYNNEI. This CDR3 region has 15 residues. The CDR3 nucleotides are TGTGCCAGCAGGGAGGACTCAACCTCTGGAAACACCATATATTTT. The encoded protein is CASREDSTSGNTIYF.

The chain is built from TRBV14 and TRBJ2-7; TRBD1 aligns across 10 bases. Germline-derived CDR1 and CDR2 are SGHDN and FVKESK. The J segment lost 2 bases and the V segment lost 5 bases, leaving 6 bases of the junction unmatched. The CDR3 is 15 amino acids. The DNA for the CDR3 is TGTGCCAGCAGCTACCCGGGACAGGGGACCTACGAGCAGTACTTC. Amino acid sequence: CASSYPGQGTYEQYF.

The chain links TRBV5-6 to TRBJ1-4; D is possibly TRBD1 (5 bases). Germline assignment: CDR1 SGHDT and CDR2 YYEEEE. V gave up 8 bases and J gave up 5 bases, with 16 bases separating them. The CDR3 has 14 amino acids. CDR3 sequence: CASSLGAPNEKLFF. For the CDR3, the DNA is TGTGCCAGTAGCCTTGGGGCCCCCAATGAAAAACTGTTTTTT.

This chain uses TRBV10-3 with TRBJ2-1; D is ambiguous. CDR1 and CDR2 (germline): ENHRY, SYGVKD. This CDR3 region has 16 residues. The V end lost 0 bases, the J end lost 5 bases, and 14 bases lay between the germline ends. CDR3 loop: CAISESRSPRNNEQFF. CDR3 DNA: TGTGCCATCAGTGAGTCCCGATCCCCCAGGAACAATGAGCAGTTCTTC.

Note on this clone: In the same sample, other DNA sequences code for this CDR3. The chain combines TRBV7-9 with TRBJ2-7; D call uncertain. This CDR3 region has 12 residues. Germline CDR1 is SEHNR and CDR2 is FQNEAQ (reference sequence). V lost 5 bases and J 3 bases, leaving 8 bases between the germline ends. The CDR3 region is CASSPHSYEQYF. Here the CDR3 DNA reads TGTGCCAGCAGCCCTCATAGCTACGAGCAGTACTTC.

The chain couples TRBV13 to TRBJ1-1; D possibly corresponds to TRBD1 (5 bases). The germline gives CDR1 PRHDT, CDR2 FYEKMQ (reference sequence). CDR3 length equals 15 residues. V was cut by 0 bases and J by 3 bases, with 11 bases left in between. This CDR3 reads CASSLGGDWDTEAFF. The CDR3 DNA is TGTGCCAGCAGCTTAGGAGGGGACTGGGACACTGAAGCTTTCTTT.

CDR3 residues: CASSLAPKPPNEQFF. The CDR3 DNA sequence: TGTGCCAGCAGCTTAGCGCCCAAACCTCCGAATGAGCAGTTCTTC. The chain carries TRBV7-9 and TRBJ2-1; D remains unclear. CDR3 size: 15 residues. The V and J ends lost 0 bases and 7 bases respectively, with 13 bases between them. Germline CDR1 reads SEHNR; CDR2 reads FQNEAQ (reference sequence). The whole variable domain, remainder taken from reference TRBV7-9 and TRBJ2-1, is DTGVSQNPRHKITKRGQNVTFRCDPISEHNRLYWYRQTLGQGPEFLTYFQNEAQLEKSRLLSDRFSAERPKGSFSTLEIQRTEQGDSAMYLCASSLAPKPPNEQFFGPGTRLTVL.

This rearrangement joins TRBV7-2 to TRBJ2-3; 12 nucleotides align to TRBD2. The CDR3 runs to 18 residues. Per the germline V gene, CDR1 is SGHTA and CDR2 is FQGNSA. V shed 2 bases and J 6 bases; nucleotides not matched to a gene: 12. The DNA for the CDR3 is TGTGCCAGCAGCTTACATCCGAGACTAGCGGGAGTTTCTGATACGCAGTATTTT. This codes for CASSLHPRLAGVSDTQYF.

The chain is built from TRBV7-6 and TRBJ2-1; D ambiguous. From germline, CDR1 is SGHVS and CDR2 FNYEAQ. The V gene lost 1 base and the J gene lost 7 bases, with 5 bases spanning the gap. This CDR3 comprises 12 residues. The DNA for the CDR3 is TGTGCCAGCAGCTTAGATTGGAATGAGCAGTTCTTC. Its protein is CASSLDWNEQFF.

The genes are TRBV6-5 and TRBJ1-1; D is ambiguous. The CDR3 is made up of 16 amino acids. Trimming cost V 3 bases and J 1 base, with 15 bases left between them. CDR1 is MNHEY, CDR2 SVGAGI, per germline. The CDR3, as DNA: TGTGCCAGCAGTTATAACAGCTACACCTGGAACACTGAAGCTTTCTTT. Translating it yields CASSYNSYTWNTEAFF.

This chain connects TRBV9 to TRBJ2-7; no clear D. Deletions cut 1 base from V and 2 bases from J, with 16 bases between. CDR3 length: 16 amino acids. CDR1 and CDR2 from the germline V gene are SGDLS and YYNGEE. CDR3 DNA sequence: TGTGCCAGCAGCGTATCTCCAAGCGAGACAACCTACGAGCAGTACTTC. Translating it yields CASSVSPSETTYEQYF.

Worth noting for this clone: At one of its ends the junction is not consistent with the germline gene, which may arise from a read error. V gene TRBV7-9 combines with J gene TRBJ2-7; the D gene is possibly TRBD2 (6 bases). CDR1 is SEHNR, CDR2 FQNEAQ, per germline (reference sequence). The CDR3 covers 14 residues. CDR3 amino acids: CSSSPSGGNYEQYF. In DNA form, the CDR3 reads TGTTCCAGCAGCCCGTCTGGGGGGAACTACGAGCAGTACTTC.

The CDR3, as DNA: TGTGCCAGCAGTCCCGGAGGAGCTCACACTGAAGCTTTCTTT. It translates to CASSPGGAHTEAFF. V and J are TRBV6-4 and TRBJ1-1, with unresolved D. This CDR3 contains 14 residues. V shed 5 bases and J shed 3 bases, with 13 bases lying between them. The germline CDR1 and CDR2 sequences are MRHNA and SNTAGT.

V is TRBV11-2 and J is TRBJ2-7; D uncertain. CDR3 length: 12 amino acids. The germline V gene encodes CDR1 SGHAT and CDR2 FQNNGV. Deletions cut 1 base from V and 5 bases from J, with 6 bases between. CDR3: CASSLVFHEQYF. The CDR3, as DNA: TGTGCCAGCAGCTTAGTATTCCACGAGCAGTACTTC.

The CDR3 loop is CASSPDRTWGGGLETQYF. The CDR3 DNA is TGCGCCAGCAGCCCCGACCGGACATGGGGAGGGGGGTTGGAGACCCAGTACTTC. The rearrangement joins TRBV5-1 to TRBJ2-5; TRBD2 is a possible D gene (7 bases). Deletions cut 4 bases from V and 5 bases from J, with 27 bases between. The length of the CDR3 is 18 residues. Germline CDR1 reads SGHRS; CDR2 reads YFSETQ.

The chain couples TRBV10-3 to TRBJ2-7; no firm D call. Trimming removed 3 bases from V and 3 bases from J, with 9 bases in between. Germline V gives CDR1 ENHRY, CDR2 SYGVKD. The CDR3 covers 13 residues. The CDR3 here is CAISDRAIYEQYF. CDR3 bases: TGTGCCATCAGTGATAGGGCGATCTACGAGCAGTACTTC.